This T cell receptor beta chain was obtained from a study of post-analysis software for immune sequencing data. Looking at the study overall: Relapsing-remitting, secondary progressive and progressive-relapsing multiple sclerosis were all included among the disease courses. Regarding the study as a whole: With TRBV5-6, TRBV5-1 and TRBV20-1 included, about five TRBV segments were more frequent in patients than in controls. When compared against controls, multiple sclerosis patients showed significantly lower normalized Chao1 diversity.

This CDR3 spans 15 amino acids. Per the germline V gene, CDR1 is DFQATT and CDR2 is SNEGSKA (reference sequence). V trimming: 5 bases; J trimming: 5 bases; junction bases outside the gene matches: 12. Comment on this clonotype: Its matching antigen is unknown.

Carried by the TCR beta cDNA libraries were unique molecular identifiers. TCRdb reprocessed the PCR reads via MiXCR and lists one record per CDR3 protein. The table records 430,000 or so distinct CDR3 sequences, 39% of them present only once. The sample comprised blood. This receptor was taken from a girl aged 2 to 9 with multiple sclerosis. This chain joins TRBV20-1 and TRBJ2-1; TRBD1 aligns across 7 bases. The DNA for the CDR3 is TGCAGTGCTCCGGCGGTGGGACAGATCCACAATGAGCAGTTCTTC. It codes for CSAPAVGQIHNEQFF.